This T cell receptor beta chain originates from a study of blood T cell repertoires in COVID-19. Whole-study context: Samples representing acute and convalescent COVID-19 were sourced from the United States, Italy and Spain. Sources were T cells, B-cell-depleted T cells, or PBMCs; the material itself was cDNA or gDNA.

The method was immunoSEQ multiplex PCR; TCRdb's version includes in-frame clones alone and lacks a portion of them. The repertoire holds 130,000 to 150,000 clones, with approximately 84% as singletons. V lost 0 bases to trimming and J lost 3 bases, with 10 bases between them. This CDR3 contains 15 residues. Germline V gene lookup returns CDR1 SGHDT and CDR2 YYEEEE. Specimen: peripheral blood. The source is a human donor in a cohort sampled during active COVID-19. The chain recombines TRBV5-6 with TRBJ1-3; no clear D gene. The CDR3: CASSLAESRGNTIYF. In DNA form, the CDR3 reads TGTGCCAGCAGCTTGGCCGAGTCTCGTGGAAACACCATATATTTT. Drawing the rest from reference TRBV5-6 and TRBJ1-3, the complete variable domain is DAGVTQSPTHLIKTRGQQVTLRCSPKSGHDTVSWYQQALGQGPQFIFQYYEEEERQRGNFPDRFSGHQFPNYSSELNVNALLLGDSALYLCASSLAESRGNTIYFGEGSWLTVV.